This is a list of T cell receptor beta chains from one sample in a study of T-cell memory formation after mild COVID-19. TCRdb recomputed calls from the 5' RACE reads with MiXCR, one row per CDR3 protein. The sample consists of 400,000 or so distinct CDR3 sequences, around 21% of them appearing once. Sample: PBMCs or a T cell subset sorted from them (not recorded which). Receptors originate from an adult woman who had mild COVID-19 (a few samples of this study predate the infection). Cell type and time point are not known. Each CDR3 is given with its conserved first and last residue. The order of the fields is clone size, V gene, J gene, D gene, CDR3 protein, CDR3 DNA. A D gene is named only where the DNA matches it firmly. Not all rows give a size; the values are once, few, many and, for expanded clones, a class.

>few|TRBV20-1|TRBJ2-7|TRBD2
CSAWSGTAYEQYF
TGCAGTGCCTGGAGCGGGACCGCCTACGAGCAGTACTTC
>.|TRBV29-1|TRBJ1-2|.
CSVATVEGGVGYTF
TGCAGCGTCGCTACAGTAGAAGGAGGAGTTGGCTACACCTTC
>.|TRBV20-1|TRBJ2-1|.
CSADTHRTSREQFF
TGCAGTGCTGATACACATCGAACTAGCCGTGAGCAGTTCTTC
>few|TRBV4-1|TRBJ2-2|.
CASSRGQGMNTGELFF
TGCGCCAGCAGCCGGGGGCAGGGAATGAACACCGGGGAGCTGTTTTTT
>few|TRBV7-9|TRBJ1-5|.
CASSLGIGGGQPQHF
TGTGCCAGCAGCTTAGGAATAGGGGGGGGTCAGCCCCAGCATTTT
>few|TRBV6-5|TRBJ2-1|.
CASNGLHNEQFF
TGTGCCAGTAATGGACTGCACAATGAGCAGTTCTTC
>.|TRBV18|TRBJ2-1|.
CASSRGAGGEQFF
TGTGCCAGCTCACGAGGGGCAGGCGGTGAGCAGTTCTTC
>few|TRBV12-3/TRBV12-4|TRBJ2-3|.
CATSQGTRDTQYF
TGTGCAACCAGTCAGGGTACGAGAGATACGCAGTATTTT
>.|TRBV6-5|TRBJ1-6|.
CASSPEGYQDSPLHF
TGTGCCAGCAGCCCCGAGGGTTATCAGGATTCACCCCTCCACTTT
>.|TRBV6-4|TRBJ2-3|.
CASSQQTGDTDTQYF
TGTGCCAGCAGTCAACAGACTGGAGACACAGATACGCAGTATTTT
>few|TRBV25-1|TRBJ2-5|TRBD1
CASSVTGGKETQYF
TGTGCCAGCAGTGTGACAGGGGGCAAAGAGACCCAGTACTTC
>.|TRBV5-1|TRBJ2-2|.
CASSLEYNTGELFF
TGCGCCAGCAGCTTGGAGTACAACACCGGGGAGCTGTTTTTT
>few|TRBV12-3/TRBV12-4|TRBJ2-3|.
CASTLSGTQYF
TGTGCCAGCACCCTTTCTGGTACGCAGTATTTT
>few|TRBV4-1|TRBJ1-5|.
CASSQHDYSNQPQHF
TGCGCCAGCAGCCAACACGATTATAGCAATCAGCCCCAGCATTTT
>few|TRBV12-3/TRBV12-4|TRBJ1-1|.
CASSPSRTSSPAFF
TGTGCCAGCAGTCCCTCCCGGACGTCGTCACCGGCTTTCTTT
>few|TRBV11-2|TRBJ2-7|.
CASSLRAVTYEQYF
TGTGCCAGCAGCCTCAGGGCCGTCACCTACGAGCAGTACTTC
>few|TRBV12-3/TRBV12-4|TRBJ2-5|.
CASSLAQAQYF
TGTGCCAGCAGTTTAGCACAGGCCCAGTACTTC
>.|TRBV30|TRBJ2-7|TRBD1
CAWRGQGPYEQYF
TGTGCCTGGAGGGGACAGGGGCCCTACGAGCAGTACTTC
>.|TRBV7-2|TRBJ1-1|.
CASSPEDSSLEMNTEAFF
TGTGCCAGCAGCCCAGAGGATTCTTCGCTGGAGATGAACACTGAAGCTTTCTTT
>.|TRBV7-8|TRBJ1-3|.
CASSLEVLPSGNTIYF
TGTGCCAGCAGCTTAGAGGTTCTCCCTTCTGGAAACACCATATATTTT
>few|TRBV12-3/TRBV12-4|TRBJ2-7|.
CASSLFRVYEQYF
TGTGCCAGCAGTTTATTTCGGGTCTACGAGCAGTACTTC
>.|TRBV7-2|TRBJ1-1|.
CASSASTDTEAFF
TGTGCCAGCAGCGCGTCGACAGACACTGAAGCTTTCTTT
>few|TRBV3-1|TRBJ1-1|TRBD1
CASSLNRPGQGVAFF
TGTGCCAGCAGCCTAAACCGCCCGGGACAGGGGGTGGCTTTCTTT
>.|TRBV19|TRBJ2-1|.
CASSRVTGNEQFF
TGTGCCAGTAGTCGAGTCACAGGAAATGAGCAGTTCTTC
>few|TRBV7-9|TRBJ2-7|TRBD2
CASSGSGSFAGHF
TGTGCCAGCAGCGGGAGCGGGAGTTTTGCAGGGCACTTC
>.|TRBV7-3|TRBJ2-3|.
CASSLGQKGPDTQYF
TGTGCCAGCAGCTTAGGCCAAAAGGGCCCAGATACGCAGTATTTT
>.|TRBV4-1|TRBJ1-4|TRBD1
CASSRSLGQGEKLFF
TGCGCCAGCAGCCGATCCCTGGGACAGGGAGAAAAACTGTTTTTT
>.|TRBV12-3/TRBV12-4|TRBJ1-1|.
CASSLASANTEAFF
TGTGCCAGCAGTTTAGCCTCAGCTAACACTGAAGCTTTCTTT
>.|TRBV6-5|TRBJ2-6|TRBD2
CASSTRLAGAGANVLTF
TGTGCCAGCAGTACCCGACTAGCGGGAGCGGGGGCCAACGTCCTGACTTTC
>few|TRBV7-9|TRBJ1-4|.
CASSIDMATNEKLFF
TGTGCCAGCAGCATCGACATGGCAACTAATGAAAAACTGTTTTTT
>few|TRBV29-1|TRBJ1-1|.
CSVGPLQWNTEAFF
TGCAGCGTTGGTCCCCTACAGTGGAACACTGAAGCTTTCTTT
>few|TRBV5-1|TRBJ2-3|TRBD2
CASSLEGLAGGDTQYF
TGCGCCAGCAGCTTGGAGGGACTAGCGGGAGGAGATACGCAGTATTTT
>.|TRBV11-2|TRBJ1-1|TRBD1
CASSLDSPKTGHFSAFF
TGTGCCAGCAGCTTAGATTCCCCCAAGACAGGGCATTTCTCAGCTTTCTTT
>.|TRBV6-2/TRBV6-3|TRBJ2-1|TRBD2
CASSGSHYNEQFF
TGTGCCAGTAGCGGGAGCCATTACAATGAGCAGTTCTTC
>.|TRBV3-1|TRBJ2-7|TRBD2
CASSQESLAASYEQYF
TGTGCCAGCAGCCAAGAGTCCCTAGCGGCCTCCTACGAGCAGTACTTC
>.|TRBV19|TRBJ1-2|.
CASSITGKNYGYTF
TGTGCCAGTAGTATAACGGGGAAGAACTATGGCTACACCTTC
>.|TRBV29-1|TRBJ1-5|.
CSVGARNQPQHF
TGCAGCGTTGGTGCCCGCAATCAGCCCCAGCATTTT
>few|TRBV9|TRBJ2-7|TRBD1
CASSEGWGTGAVEQYF
TGTGCCAGCAGCGAGGGGTGGGGGACAGGGGCAGTGGAGCAGTACTTC
>.|TRBV4-1|TRBJ2-7|TRBD1
CASSVQGQGLGDEQYF
TGCGCCAGCAGCGTACAGGGACAGGGTTTAGGGGACGAGCAGTACTTC
>few|TRBV3-1|TRBJ2-1|TRBD2
CASSQGLAGGPEQFF
TGTGCCAGCAGCCAAGGACTAGCGGGAGGGCCTGAGCAGTTCTTC
>many|TRBV11-2|TRBJ2-7|TRBD1
CASSLGTVSYEQYF
TGTGCCAGCAGCCTCGGGACAGTCTCCTACGAGCAGTACTTC
>few|TRBV7-9|TRBJ1-4|TRBD1
CASSAGTVAAEKLFF
TGTGCCAGCAGCGCCGGGACAGTGGCGGCTGAAAAACTGTTTTTT
>.|TRBV6-2/TRBV6-3|TRBJ2-2|TRBD1
CASSSRGLAPHSF
TGTGCCAGCTCCTCCAGGGGGCTTGCCCCGCACAGCTTT
>.|TRBV11-2|TRBJ2-7|TRBD1
CASSSGQVGEQYF
TGTGCCAGCAGTTCGGGACAGGTGGGCGAGCAGTACTTC
>.|TRBV6-2/TRBV6-3|TRBJ2-3|.
CASRPSGTSTDTQYF
TGTGCCAGCAGACCAAGCGGAACTAGCACAGATACGCAGTATTTT
>.|TRBV12-3/TRBV12-4|TRBJ1-3|TRBD1
CASKGLGTGDGNTIYF
TGTGCCAGCAAAGGATTAGGGACAGGGGATGGAAACACCATATATTTT